These 23 T cell receptor beta chains came from one sample sequenced in a study of cytomegalovirus exposure and HLA in healthy donors. PCR used 60 Vbeta primers and 13 Jbeta primers. Sequencing was performed with immunoSEQ multiplex PCR; in TCRdb, only in-frame clones are kept and a portion is missing. The profile covers about 180,000 clones, with around 79% appearing a single time and 0.65% to 0.75% taken by the ten largest. Material: PBMCs. The source is a woman in her 40s in good health and CMV-seronegative.

The chain employs TRBV7-9 and TRBJ1-2; a weak D match, TRBD1 (5 bases). Trimming took 1 base from V and 4 from J, leaving 16 bases between them. Germline CDR1 reads SEHNR; CDR2 reads FQNEAQ (reference sequence). This CDR3 has 16 residues. The CDR3 is CASSLGAGLGGYGYTF. The CDR3 DNA reads as TGTGCCAGCAGCTTAGGCGCAGGTCTGGGGGGCTATGGCTACACCTTC.

The V and J genes are TRBV6-5 and TRBJ1-6; a weak D match, TRBD1 (5 bases). Germline lookup yields CDR1 MNHEY and CDR2 SVGAGI. V lost 5 bases, J lost 4 bases, and 12 bases lay in between. The CDR3 is made up of 15 amino acids. In DNA form, the CDR3 reads TGTGCCAGCAGTCCTCAGGGCTCTTATAATTCACCCCTCCACTTT. This encodes CASSPQGSYNSPLHF.

The rearrangement uses TRBV9 and TRBJ2-3; 11 nucleotides align to TRBD2. The CDR3 contains 19 residues. Trimming removed 1 base from V and 4 bases from J; junction bases left unmatched: 14. Germline loops: CDR1 SGDLS, CDR2 YYNGEE. The CDR3 DNA is TGTGCCAGCAGCGTAAAAAGGGGACTAGCGGAGGGAGGGGCAGATACGCAGTATTTT. Translated: CASSVKRGLAEGGADTQYF.

The chain uses TRBV29-1 and TRBJ2-5, with 7 bases identical to TRBD1. TRBJ2-7 matches the DNA end more closely, so the J call is doubtful. The CDR3 covers 14 residues. CDR1 is SQVTM and CDR2 is ANQGSEA in the germline V gene. The CDR3 here is CSAGHRGRSYEQYF. The CDR3 nucleotides read TGCAGCGCAGGGCACAGGGGCCGCTCCTACGAGCAGTACTTC.

The genes are TRBV5-5 and TRBJ1-2; D unresolved. The CDR3 length is 14 residues. Looked up from germline, CDR1 is SGHKS and CDR2 is YYEKEE (reference sequence). Trimming took 0 bases from V and 4 from J, leaving 10 bases between them. The CDR3 coding sequence is TGTGCCAGCAGCTTGGGGTTATCCAGCTATGGCTACACCTTC. This encodes CASSLGLSSYGYTF.

The chain links TRBV19 to TRBJ1-5, with 7 bases fitting TRBD1. From germline, CDR1 is LNHDA and CDR2 SQIVND (reference sequence). J gave up 9 bases and V 6 bases, and 5 bases lay outside the gene matches. CDR3 size: 12 residues. Written as DNA, the CDR3 is TGTGCCAGTAGCCCGACAGGGTTGCCCCAGCATTTT. Amino acid sequence: CASSPTGLPQHF.

In its sample, this clone was seen a few times. V is TRBV5-1 and J is TRBJ1-1; 8 bases map to TRBD1. The CDR3 has 20 residues. With 1 base clipped from V and 4 bases from J, the junction kept 21 bases outside the gene matches. Germline V gives CDR1 SGHRS, CDR2 YFSETQ. Written as DNA, the CDR3 is TGCGCCAGCAGCTTGACCCTCCTCATGGCGGGGACAGGAGTGGCCACTGAAGCTTTCTTT. It translates to CASSLTLLMAGTGVATEAFF.

V gene TRBV5-6 combines with J gene TRBJ2-2; maybe TRBD2 (6 bases). CDR3 size: 17 residues. From germline, CDR1 is SGHDT and CDR2 YYEEEE. V lost 0 bases to trimming and J lost 4 bases, with 16 bases between them. CDR3 residues: CASSLVGVMGGTGELFF. The CDR3 nucleotides read TGTGCCAGCAGCTTGGTGGGGGTCATGGGGGGCACCGGGGAGCTGTTTTTT.

J is TRBJ1-5 and V is TRBV19; D is uncertain. The germline V gene has CDR1 LNHDA and CDR2 SQIVND (reference sequence). The CDR3 has 15 residues. Trimming took off 6 bases at V and 2 bases at J, with 14 bases between the two ends. CDR3 coding DNA: TGTGCCAGTAGCACCAAGGGCGGGGGCAATCAGCCCCAGCATTTT. Its translation: CASSTKGGGNQPQHF.

The chain carries TRBV6-5 and TRBJ2-3; weak D call: TRBD2 (6 bases). From germline, CDR1 is MNHEY and CDR2 SVGAGI. CDR3 size: 15 residues. V lost 0 bases to trimming and J lost 0 bases, with 7 bases between them. The CDR3 bases are TGTGCCAGCAGTTACTCCGGGACTAGCACAGATACGCAGTATTTT. Encoded protein: CASSYSGTSTDTQYF.

The J gene is TRBJ1-2, the V gene TRBV7-9; a weak D match, TRBD1 (6 bases). In germline, CDR1 is SEHNR, CDR2 FQNEAQ (reference sequence). This CDR3 has 14 residues. The ends were cut back, 6 bases at V and 7 bases at J, with 18 bases in the middle. CDR3 region: CASSFTGTPSGYTF. The CDR3, as DNA: TGTGCCAGCAGTTTCACCGGGACACCTTCTGGCTACACCTTC. The full variable domain, in which reference TRBV7-9 and TRBJ1-2 provide the parts outside the CDR3, is DTGVSQNPRHKITKRGQNVTFRCDPISEHNRLYWYRQTLGQGPEFLTYFQNEAQLEKSRLLSDRFSAERPKGSFSTLEIQRTEQGDSAMYLCASSFTGTPSGYTFGSGTRLTVV.

The CDR3 coding sequence is TGTGCCAGCAGTTTGGGGGGGACCGCCAAAAACATTCAGTACTTC. Translating it yields CASSLGGTAKNIQYF. The chain carries TRBV28 and TRBJ2-4, with TRBD2 identical over 7 bases. Germline CDR1 and CDR2: MDHEN and SYDVKM. J lost 1 base, V lost 3 bases, and 3 bases had no gene match. This CDR3 spans 15 amino acids.

The CDR3 DNA reads as TGTGCCAGCAGGGAGGGGGCGCGAGACTATGGCTACACCTTC. This codes for CASREGARDYGYTF. This chain uses TRBV28 with TRBJ1-2, with 7 bases fitting TRBD1. CDR3 length: 14 amino acids. The J segment lost 3 bases and the V segment lost 6 bases, leaving 7 bases of the junction unmatched. Per the germline V gene, CDR1 is MDHEN and CDR2 is SYDVKM.

The DNA for the CDR3 is TGTGCCAGCAGCTTGGGGACAGGGTACCGAAGGGAGCAGTTCTTC. Translating it yields CASSLGTGYRREQFF. The rearrangement links TRBV5-6 to TRBJ2-1; 8 bases line up with TRBD1. V shed 0 bases and J 10 bases; nucleotides not matched to a gene: 9. This CDR3 region has 15 residues. Germline V gene data show CDR1 as SGHDT and CDR2 as YYEEEE.

This chain joins TRBV7-8 and TRBJ1-4, with unresolved D. Germline V CDR1 and CDR2: SGHVS, FQNEAQ. This CDR3 comprises 15 residues. V was pared by 1 base and J by 3 bases, with 9 bases between. The CDR3 DNA sequence: TGTGCCAGCAGCTTAGAAATGCGGTCTAATGAAAAACTGTTTTTT. Translating it yields CASSLEMRSNEKLFF.

The rearrangement joins TRBV5-5 to TRBJ1-3; tentative D call: TRBD1 (6 bases). This CDR3 has 13 amino acids. V lost 1 base, J lost 4 bases, and 6 bases lay in between. Looked up from germline, CDR1 is SGHKS and CDR2 is YYEKEE (reference sequence). The CDR3 coding sequence is TGTGCCAGCAGCTTGCAGGGGGGAAACACCATATATTTT. This codes for CASSLQGGNTIYF.

CDR3 amino acids: CASSLALAGVNEQFF. In nucleotides, the CDR3 is TGTGCCAGCAGTTTGGCCCTAGCGGGAGTTAATGAGCAGTTCTTC. The J gene is TRBJ2-1, the V gene TRBV28, with 10 bases identical to TRBD2. Per germline, CDR1 MDHEN and CDR2 SYDVKM. This CDR3 region has 15 residues. The V segment lost 3 bases and the J segment 7 bases; nucleotides outside the gene matches: 6.

V usage is TRBV4-1 and J usage is TRBJ2-7; 8 nucleotides align to TRBD1. Germline CDR1 reads MGHRA; CDR2 reads YSYEKL. The CDR3 extends over 15 amino acids. The ends lost 0 bases at V and 3 bases at J; junction bases unmatched: 4. The CDR3 loop is CASSQEGTGVYEQYF. The CDR3 nucleotides read TGCGCCAGCAGCCAAGAAGGGACAGGAGTCTACGAGCAGTACTTC.

V and J are TRBV6-5 and TRBJ1-1, with D possibly TRBD1 on 5 matching bases. The CDR3 runs to 13 residues. Germline V gives CDR1 MNHEY, CDR2 SVGAGI. V gave up 9 bases and J gave up 1 base, with 12 bases separating them. CDR3 DNA: TGTGCCAGTGGGGCCGGCTGGAACACTGAAGCTTTCTTT. This encodes CASGAGWNTEAFF.

Comment on this clone: Other DNA sequences in the same sample also yield this CDR3. CDR3 sequence (DNA): TGTGCCAGCAGCTCAGGACTGACCACAGATACGCAGTATTTT. Translating gives CASSSGLTTDTQYF. The chain is built from TRBV25-1 and TRBJ2-3, with a weak D call TRBD2 (5 bases). CDR1 is MGHDK and CDR2 is SYGVNS in the germline V gene. The CDR3 has 14 residues. Trimming stripped 6 bases from V and 2 bases from J, with 12 bases between. The full variable domain, with the rest looked up from reference TRBV25-1 and TRBJ2-3, is EADIYQTPRYLVIGTGKKITLECSQTMGHDKMYWYQQDPGMELHLIHYSYGVNSTEKGDLSSESTVSRIRTEHFPLTLESARPSHTSQYLCASSSGLTTDTQYFGPGTRLTVL.

This rearrangement joins TRBV11-3 to TRBJ1-1; D ambiguous. The V and J ends lost 3 bases and 0 bases respectively, with 8 bases between them. CDR1 and CDR2 from the germline V gene are SGHNT and YENEEA. This CDR3 has 14 amino acids. The CDR3 nucleotides are TGTGCCAGCAGCTTCAGCGGCCTGAACACTGAAGCTTTCTTT. This sequence encodes CASSFSGLNTEAFF.

This clone was seen only a few times. This rearrangement joins TRBV2 to TRBJ1-5; 7 bases line up with TRBD1. Trimming took 7 bases from V and 0 from J; bases not matched to a gene: 6. This CDR3 has 15 residues. Germline CDR1 is SNHLY and CDR2 is FYNNEI. CDR3 coding DNA: TGTGCCAGCAAGGGACAGATGGCTAGCAATCAGCCCCAGCATTTT. As protein: CASKGQMASNQPQHF.

This chain joins TRBV6-4 and TRBJ2-5; 11 bases align to TRBD2. Germline V lookup: CDR1 MRHNA, CDR2 SNTAGT. After removal of 5 bases from V and 4 bases from J, the junction contained 3 bases not matched to a gene. The CDR3 totals 14 residues. The CDR3 nucleotides read TGTGCCAGCAGTCCAACTAGCGGGGGAGAGACCCAGTACTTC. Translation gives CASSPTSGGETQYF.